The clone carrying this TCR beta chain was found once. The source of the sample is a study of radiotherapy plus CTLA-4 blockade in lung cancer. Focal radiation and CTLA-4 blockade (ipilimumab) were tested in chemo-refractory metastatic non-small-cell lung cancer patients. Only in-frame clones appear in the TCRdb table, and some are missing; sequencing was by immunoSEQ multiplex PCR. The sample contains 57,000 or so clones, approximately 80% of which appear only once. This CDR3 has 15 residues. V lost 3 bases and J lost 1; bases outside the gene matches: 2. The V gene's germline CDR1 is SEHNR and CDR2 FQNEAQ (reference sequence).

The rearrangement links TRBV7-9 to TRBJ2-3; 9 nucleotides agree with TRBD2. Sample: peripheral blood, taken from a patient treated with radiotherapy plus ipilimumab. The sequence was collected from a human donor with non-small cell lung cancer who had a complete response to radiotherapy plus ipilimumab. In DNA form, the CDR3 reads TGTGCCAGCAGCTTGGAGCGGGGGGGCACAGATACGCAGTATTTT. It is translated as CASSLERGGTDTQYF.